Listed below are T cell receptor beta chains from one sample, sequenced in a study of post-analysis software for immune sequencing data. TCRdb redid the calling of the PCR reads with MiXCR, one entry per CDR3 protein. Here the sample spans some 370,000 distinct CDR3 sequences, roughly 30% being singletons. The sequenced sample consisted of blood. These receptors came from a girl between 10 and 17 years old with multiple sclerosis. The CDR3 runs from the conserved cysteine through the conserved F or W. A D gene is named only where the DNA matches it firmly. The listing skips clone size in some rows; elsewhere it reads once, few, many or a size class.

clone_size	v_call	d_call	j_call	cdr3_aa	cdr3_nt
few	TRBV4-1	TRBD1	TRBJ2-1	CASSQVFGTGARHEQFF	TGCGCCAGCAGCCAAGTTTTCGGGACAGGGGCCAGGCATGAGCAGTTCTTC
few	TRBV3-1	NA	TRBJ2-7	CASSQEWGQSYEQYF	TGTGCCAGCAGCCAAGAGTGGGGGCAGTCCTACGAGCAGTACTTC
once	TRBV5-1	TRBD1	TRBJ2-7	CASSPWTGGNEQYF	TGCGCCAGCAGCCCGTGGACAGGGGGGAACGAGCAGTACTTC
NA	TRBV2	TRBD1	TRBJ2-1	CASSLDRGAYNEQFF	TGTGCCAGCAGCCTAGACAGGGGGGCCTACAATGAGCAGTTCTTC
few	TRBV12-3/TRBV12-4	TRBD1	TRBJ2-7	CASSSTIGQGSYEQYF	TGTGCCAGCAGTTCCACTATCGGACAGGGGTCCTACGAGCAGTACTTC
many	TRBV7-2	TRBD2	TRBJ2-7	CASSLGSGVSYEQYF	TGTGCCAGCAGCTTAGGTAGCGGGGTCTCCTACGAGCAGTACTTC
few	TRBV20-1	NA	TRBJ1-6	CSAREPSLISPLHF	TGCAGTGCTAGAGAACCGAGCTTAATTTCACCCCTCCACTTT
few	TRBV6-5	TRBD1	TRBJ2-4	CASSWGQGKNIQYF	TGTGCCAGCAGTTGGGGACAGGGTAAAAACATTCAGTACTTC
NA	TRBV7-3	NA	TRBJ2-2	CASSLRGPGTTGELFF	TGTGCCAGCAGCTTAAGGGGGCCGGGTACCACCGGGGAGCTGTTTTTT
few	TRBV20-1	NA	TRBJ2-7	CSARDKMARVYEQYF	TGCAGTGCTAGAGATAAGATGGCCCGGGTCTACGAGCAGTACTTC
few	TRBV28	TRBD2	TRBJ2-1	CASSRGGYNEQFF	TGTGCCAGCAGCCGGGGGGGCTACAATGAGCAGTTCTTC
NA	TRBV20-1	NA	TRBJ2-5	CSARVSETQYF	TGCAGTGCTAGAGTTAGTGAGACCCAGTACTTC
few	TRBV12-3/TRBV12-4	TRBD1	TRBJ2-7	CASWDSLSSYEQYF	TGTGCCAGCTGGGACAGCCTTAGCTCCTACGAGCAGTACTTC
NA	TRBV11-3	TRBD2	TRBJ2-5	CASSLAPTVAGGTFQETQYF	TGTGCCAGCAGCTTGGCCCCTACCGTGGCGGGGGGTACTTTCCAAGAGACCCAGTACTTC
few	TRBV20-1	TRBD1	TRBJ1-4	CSAFPGGNEKLFF	TGCAGTGCATTCCCAGGGGGGAATGAAAAACTGTTTTTT
NA	TRBV6-5	NA	TRBJ2-3	CASSYVSEGVTDTQYF	TGTGCCAGCAGTTACGTTAGCGAGGGGGTCACAGATACGCAGTATTTT
NA	TRBV3-1	NA	TRBJ2-7	CASSPRDAGEQYF	TGTGCCAGCAGCCCAAGAGATGCTGGCGAGCAGTACTTC
NA	TRBV5-1	TRBD1	TRBJ1-2	CASSIQGADNYGYTF	TGCGCCAGCAGCATACAGGGGGCGGATAACTATGGCTACACCTTC
few	TRBV20-1	TRBD2	TRBJ2-1	CSVAGTSGYNEQFF	TGCAGTGTTGCCGGGACTAGCGGTTACAATGAGCAGTTCTTC
many	TRBV20-1	NA	TRBJ1-5	CSAVPGGREYSNQPQHF	TGCAGTGCAGTCCCCGGGGGGAGGGAATATAGCAATCAGCCCCAGCATTTT
few	TRBV29-1	TRBD1	TRBJ2-3	CSAAVRDRGADTQYF	TGCAGCGCTGCCGTCCGGGACAGGGGAGCAGATACGCAGTATTTT
few	TRBV11-2	NA	TRBJ2-1	CASSLAGRSYNEQFF	TGTGCCAGCAGCTTGGCGGGGAGGTCCTACAATGAGCAGTTCTTC
many	TRBV10-3	TRBD1	TRBJ2-7	CAISDPGQGNYEQYF	TGTGCCATCAGTGACCCTGGACAGGGGAACTACGAGCAGTACTTC
many	TRBV12-3/TRBV12-4	NA	TRBJ2-7	CASSPVLRGLRTYEQYF	TGTGCCAGCAGTCCAGTACTACGGGGTTTAAGGACCTACGAGCAGTACTTC
few	TRBV12-3/TRBV12-4	NA	TRBJ1-1	CASASGWRGDTEAFF	TGTGCCAGCGCCTCGGGGTGGAGGGGGGACACTGAAGCTTTCTTT
NA	TRBV10-3	TRBD2	TRBJ2-2	CAISSGGRNGELFF	TGTGCCATCAGCTCGGGGGGGCGGAACGGGGAGCTGTTTTTT
NA	TRBV11-2	TRBD2	TRBJ2-5	CASSPRTSGQETQYF	TGTGCCAGCAGCCCGAGGACTAGCGGCCAAGAGACCCAGTACTTC
NA	TRBV7-2	TRBD1	TRBJ1-2	CASSSFGTAVGGYTF	TGTGCCAGCAGTTCATTCGGGACAGCCGTAGGTGGCTACACCTTC
few	TRBV6-4	NA	TRBJ2-1	CASSASQFF	TGTGCCAGCAGTGCCTCCCAGTTCTTC
few	TRBV4-1	NA	TRBJ2-3	CASSQVGLATDTQYF	TGCGCCAGCAGCCAAGTGGGTCTAGCGACAGATACGCAGTATTTT
NA	TRBV20-1	NA	TRBJ2-3	CSAGQGAGRRLADTQYF	TGCAGTGCTGGCCAAGGGGCGGGACGGAGGTTAGCAGATACGCAGTATTTT
NA	TRBV29-1	NA	TRBJ2-1	CSVDGGSQGNEQFF	TGCAGCGTTGACGGGGGATCACAGGGAAATGAGCAGTTCTTC
NA	TRBV3-1	NA	TRBJ1-5	CASSQDGQFDQPQHF	TGTGCCAGCAGCCAAGACGGACAGTTTGATCAGCCCCAGCATTTT
NA	TRBV5-1	TRBD2	TRBJ2-1	CASSLAHAGGYNEQFF	TGCGCCAGCAGCTTGGCCCATGCGGGGGGGTACAATGAGCAGTTCTTC
NA	TRBV4-1	NA	TRBJ2-6	CASTEGTGANVLTF	TGCGCCAGCACCGAGGGAACTGGGGCCAACGTCCTGACTTTC
few	TRBV5-1	NA	TRBJ2-7	CASSSRIGDETYEQYF	TGCGCCAGCAGCTCGAGGATTGGGGACGAAACCTACGAGCAGTACTTC
few	TRBV24-1	NA	TRBJ2-7	CATREGTAYEQYF	TGTGCCACCAGGGAGGGAACAGCCTACGAGCAGTACTTC
NA	TRBV19	NA	TRBJ1-5	CASSIGTTNQPQHF	TGTGCCAGTAGTATAGGCACCACCAATCAGCCCCAGCATTTT
NA	TRBV6-6	NA	TRBJ2-3	CASSYFFSTDTQYF	TGTGCCAGCAGTTACTTCTTTAGCACAGATACGCAGTATTTT
few	TRBV7-3	NA	TRBJ2-6	CASSLLGRGDTGANVLTF	TGTGCCAGCAGCTTATTAGGCAGGGGAGATACTGGGGCCAACGTCCTGACTTTC
few	TRBV4-1	TRBD1	TRBJ1-2	CASSPGQAFGYTF	TGCGCCAGCAGCCCCGGACAGGCCTTTGGCTACACCTTC
NA	TRBV20-1	TRBD2	TRBJ2-3	CSATVAGDADTQYF	TGCAGTGCTACAGTGGCGGGGGACGCAGATACGCAGTATTTT
NA	TRBV12-3/TRBV12-4	NA	TRBJ2-7	CASSSIGGWDYEQYF	TGTGCCAGCAGTTCGATCGGAGGATGGGACTACGAGCAGTACTTC
few	TRBV20-1	TRBD1	TRBJ1-2	CSRGDRQDGYTF	TGCAGTCGGGGGGACAGGCAGGATGGCTACACCTTC
NA	TRBV6-1	NA	TRBJ2-2	CATELAGELFF	TGTGCCACGGAACTAGCCGGGGAGCTGTTTTTT
few	TRBV15	NA	TRBJ2-2	CATSREYTGELFF	TGTGCCACCAGCAGAGAGTACACCGGGGAGCTGTTTTTT
few	TRBV12-3/TRBV12-4	NA	TRBJ1-6	CASTRGDVASPLHF	TGTGCCAGCACCCGGGGGGACGTTGCTTCACCCCTCCACTTT
few	TRBV2	NA	TRBJ2-5	CASSEDGGETQYF	TGTGCCAGCAGTGAGGATGGAGGGGAGACCCAGTACTTC